The 27 T cell receptor beta chains presented below share a single source sample, sequenced in a study of CD8 T cells in Susac syndrome (dated by TCRdb to between 2018 and 2020). Libraries were built with the immunoSEQ multiplex PCR assay. RNA was extracted using the RNeasy kit, and roughly 0.45 to 1 ug of the RNA was reverse transcribed with random hexamers. TCRdb itself trimmed the public reads at Q25 with fastp, ran MiXCR and retained productive beta chains. All rows with the same CDR3 protein become a single entry with the most common DNA and genes. Counted in this sample were around 130,000 distinct CDR3 sequences; nearly 95% of them appeared once. The top ten hold roughly 0.12% of the sample. The sample consisted of CD4+ T cells from PBMCs. The source of these receptors is a human donor in good health.

The chain combines TRBV2 with TRBJ2-3; 12 nucleotides match TRBD2. Germline loops: CDR1 SNHLY, CDR2 FYNNEI. This CDR3 has 15 amino acids. V trimming: 6 bases; J trimming: 7 bases; junction bases outside the gene matches: 8. The CDR3 here is CASRVTSGGRHTQYF. In DNA form, the CDR3 reads TGTGCCAGCAGAGTGACTAGCGGGGGCCGGCATACGCAGTATTTT.

The chain combines TRBV28 with TRBJ1-2; 10 nucleotides agree with TRBD1. V dropped 6 bases and J dropped 3; count of bases not matched to a gene: 1. The germline V gene has CDR1 MDHEN and CDR2 SYDVKM. This CDR3 comprises 13 residues. CDR3 sequence (DNA): TGTGCCAGCAGGACAGGGGGCGACTATGGCTACACCTTC. It translates to CASRTGGDYGYTF.

The J gene is TRBJ2-2, the V gene TRBV29-1; the match to TRBD2 covers 8 bases. The V gene's germline CDR1 is SQVTM and CDR2 ANQGSEA. Unmatched junction bases numbered 9, after V lost 5 bases and J lost 4 bases. The CDR3 is made up of 15 amino acids. CDR3 sequence (DNA): TGCAGCGTTAAAAAGCGGGAGATGGTCACCGGGGAGCTGTTTTTT. Translation: CSVKKREMVTGELFF.

V is TRBV12-3 or TRBV12-4 and J is TRBJ2-7; the match to TRBD2 covers 11 bases. The CDR3 is 15 amino acids. V trimming: 1 base; J trimming: 6 bases; junction bases outside the gene matches: 5. The CDR3 region has the DNA TGTGCCAGCAGTTTAGAACCACTAGCGGGAGTCGAGCAGTACTTC. Its protein product is CASSLEPLAGVEQYF.

This chain links TRBV20-1 with TRBJ2-7; 9 bases agree with TRBD1. Trimming cost V 0 bases and J 5 bases; bases outside gene matches: 5. The length of the CDR3 is 14 residues. The germline CDR1 and CDR2 sequences are DFQATT and SNEGSKA (reference sequence). The CDR3 loop reads CSARDRDRVHEQYF. DNA of the CDR3: TGCAGTGCTAGAGACCGGGACAGGGTCCACGAGCAGTACTTC.

The gene calls are TRBV2 and TRBJ2-5; D remains ambiguous. CDR3 length equals 13 residues. Germline CDR1 is SNHLY and CDR2 is FYNNEI. The V gene lost 4 bases and the J gene lost 4 bases, with 10 bases spanning the gap. CDR3 sequence reads: CASSGGLGETQYF. CDR3 coding DNA: TGTGCCAGCAGTGGTGGATTAGGAGAGACCCAGTACTTC.

This rearrangement joins TRBV6-2 or TRBV6-3 to TRBJ2-7; 7 bases line up with TRBD1. CDR3 length: 12 residues. Germline V gene sequence: CDR1 MNHEY, CDR2 SVGEGT. With 6 bases clipped from V and 6 bases from J, the junction kept 5 bases outside the gene matches. The CDR3 sequence: CASRYAGGEQYF. Here the CDR3 DNA reads TGTGCCAGCAGGTACGCAGGGGGCGAGCAGTACTTC.

This sequence joins TRBV12-3 or TRBV12-4 and TRBJ2-5; no clear D gene. The CDR3 is 13 residues long. Trimming shortened V by 3 bases and J by 4 bases, and 9 bases separated the two germline ends. Here the CDR3 reads CASSFNQRETQYF. The DNA for the CDR3 is TGTGCCAGCAGTTTTAATCAGCGAGAGACCCAGTACTTC.

V gene TRBV12-3 or TRBV12-4 combines with J gene TRBJ1-2; D unclear. There are 13 residues in the CDR3. The V and J ends lost 0 bases and 6 bases respectively, with 8 bases between them. CDR3 amino acids: CASSLAAKHGYTF. In DNA, the CDR3 is TGTGCCAGCAGTTTAGCGGCGAAACATGGCTACACCTTC.

The chain recombines TRBV18 with TRBJ2-4; D could derive from TRBD1 or TRBD2 (5 bases each). Trimming shortened V by 4 bases and J by 7 bases, and 11 bases separated the two germline ends. Germline values: CDR1 KGHSH, CDR2 LQKENI. This CDR3 region has 13 residues. The CDR3 coding sequence is TGTGCCAGCTCACGAGGGGTAGGGAACATTCAGTACTTC. This gives the protein CASSRGVGNIQYF.

The chain combines TRBV3-1 with TRBJ2-7, with D tentatively TRBD2 (6 bases). Germline CDR1 and CDR2: LGHDT and YNNKEL (reference sequence). Trimming shortened V by 1 base and J by 4 bases, and 14 bases separated the two germline ends. CDR3 length equals 15 residues. The CDR3: CASSQVYGSGYEQYF. The CDR3 nucleotides read TGTGCCAGCAGCCAAGTTTATGGTAGCGGATACGAGCAGTACTTC.

The rearrangement uses TRBV29-1 and TRBJ2-1; 10 bases match TRBD2. CDR3 length equals 14 residues. Germline V CDR1 and CDR2: SQVTM, ANQGSEA. The trim removed 5 bases at V and 7 bases at J, leaving 8 bases unmatched. This chain's CDR3 is CSVKAGGPGNEQFF. The CDR3 DNA sequence: TGCAGCGTTAAAGCGGGAGGGCCGGGGAATGAGCAGTTCTTC.

This chain joins TRBV7-8 and TRBJ2-7, with D perhaps TRBD1 (7 bases). The CDR3 consists of 19 residues. Germline-derived CDR1 and CDR2 are SGHVS and FQNEAQ. Trimming took 5 bases from V and 0 from J, leaving 26 bases between them. The CDR3 DNA sequence: TGTGCCAGCAGCCCAAGATTCAGGGGGTTAGCGGAGAACTCCTACGAGCAGTACTTC. Encoded protein: CASSPRFRGLAENSYEQYF.

V is TRBV5-5 and J is TRBJ2-2, with 10 bases fitting TRBD1. In germline, CDR1 is SGHKS, CDR2 YYEKEE (reference sequence). Germline trimming cut 4 bases from V and 4 bases from J; bases unmatched to any gene: 4. The CDR3 has 15 amino acids. The CDR3 DNA sequence: TGTGCCAGCAGCCCTGGGACAGGGGTCACCGGGGAGCTGTTTTTT. Residues: CASSPGTGVTGELFF.

This clonotype was detected only a few times. This rearrangement joins TRBV7-9 to TRBJ2-2; no reliable D call. This CDR3 has 13 residues. Per the germline V gene, CDR1 is SEHNR and CDR2 is FQNEAQ (reference sequence). Between the trimmed V and J ends, which lost 2 bases and 4 bases, there was a span of 5 bases. The CDR3 reads CASSLISTGELFF. In nucleotides, the CDR3 is TGTGCCAGCAGCTTAATCTCCACCGGGGAGCTGTTTTTT.

This clonotype has a handful of counts. The chain uses TRBV7-9 and TRBJ1-5, with D maybe TRBD1 (5 bases). The V end lost 2 bases, the J end lost 2 bases, and 7 bases lay between the germline ends. Germline V gives CDR1 SEHNR, CDR2 FQNEAQ (reference sequence). This CDR3 contains 14 residues. As DNA, the CDR3 is TGTGCCAGCAGCTTACAGGGTGGCAATCAGCCCCAGCATTTT. It yields the protein CASSLQGGNQPQHF.

The chain employs TRBV5-1 and TRBJ1-1; tentatively, D is TRBD1 (5 bases). This CDR3 is 15 amino acids long. V was cut by 2 bases and J by 3 bases, with 14 bases left in between. CDR1 and CDR2 (germline): SGHRS, YFSETQ. The CDR3 loop reads CASSFSSGTYTEAFF. The CDR3, as DNA: TGCGCCAGCAGCTTTTCATCAGGGACCTACACTGAAGCTTTCTTT.

The V and J genes are TRBV5-6 and TRBJ2-5; D unclear. Germline V gene sequence: CDR1 SGHDT, CDR2 YYEEEE. The CDR3 has 15 residues. The V end lost 0 bases, the J end lost 2 bases, and 11 bases lay between the germline ends. CDR3 residues: CASSLEGRKQETQYF. CDR3 nucleotide sequence: TGTGCCAGCAGCTTGGAGGGCAGGAAACAAGAGACCCAGTACTTC. The complete variable domain, with remaining parts taken from reference TRBV5-6 and TRBJ2-5, reads DAGVTQSPTHLIKTRGQQVTLRCSPKSGHDTVSWYQQALGQGPQFIFQYYEEEERQRGNFPDRFSGHQFPNYSSELNVNALLLGDSALYLCASSLEGRKQETQYFGPGTRLLVL.

This chain joins TRBV19 and TRBJ1-5; D not certain. The CDR3 contains 12 residues. Trimming left V 5 bases short and J 2 bases short, with 4 bases between. The germline V gene has CDR1 LNHDA and CDR2 SQIVND (reference sequence). The CDR3 here is CASSVGNQPQHF. CDR3 coding DNA: TGTGCCAGTAGTGTCGGCAATCAGCCCCAGCATTTT.

The chain links TRBV28 to TRBJ2-1; D uncertain. V was shortened by 6 bases and J by 9 bases, with 15 bases between the two germline ends. Germline V gene data show CDR1 as MDHEN and CDR2 as SYDVKM. This CDR3 has 13 amino acids. In DNA, the CDR3 is TGTGCCAGCAGCCACCCTTCTATGGGTGAGCAGTTCTTC. Its protein product is CASSHPSMGEQFF.

This clonotype has just a few counts. The V and J genes are TRBV29-1 and TRBJ2-7; a weak D match, TRBD1 (6 bases). The ends were cut back, 7 bases at V and 2 bases at J, with 9 bases in the middle. The CDR3 loop spans 11 amino acids. The V gene's germline CDR1 is SQVTM and CDR2 ANQGSEA. The CDR3 DNA sequence: TGCAGCGCTGGGACAACCTACGAGCAGTACTTC. Protein sequence: CSAGTTYEQYF.

V is TRBV2 and J is TRBJ2-7; 12 positions agree with TRBD1. The CDR3 is 19 residues long. V was pared by 6 bases and J by 0 bases, with 15 bases of the junction left unmatched. Germline CDR1 reads SNHLY; CDR2 reads FYNNEI. The CDR3 spells CASRPTGTGGRPRSYEQYF. The CDR3 nucleotides are TGTGCCAGCAGGCCCACCGGGACAGGGGGCCGTCCTCGCTCCTACGAGCAGTACTTC.

This clonotype was seen once. The rearrangement uses TRBV3-1 and TRBJ2-1; D not certain. Germline-derived CDR1 and CDR2 are LGHDT and YNNKEL (reference sequence). The CDR3 length is 15 residues. Trimming stripped 3 bases from V and 0 bases from J, with 9 bases between. CDR3 DNA: TGTGCCAGCAGCCAGTCGGGTTTCTCCTACAATGAGCAGTTCTTC. The encoded protein is CASSQSGFSYNEQFF.

The chain uses TRBV7-8 and TRBJ2-7; D is tentatively TRBD1 or TRBD2 (6 bases each). Trimming left V 2 bases short and J 3 bases short, with 11 bases between. The V gene's germline CDR1 is SGHVS and CDR2 FQNEAQ. The length of the CDR3 is 14 residues. CDR3 loop: CASSLTKGGYEQYF. CDR3 DNA: TGTGCCAGCAGCTTAACTAAGGGGGGCTACGAGCAGTACTTC. Together with reference TRBV7-8 and TRBJ2-7, the CDR3 gives the full variable domain: GAGVSQSPRYKVAKRGQDVALRCDPISGHVSLFWYQQALGQGPEFLTYFQNEAQLDKSGLPSDRFFAERPEGSVSTLKIQRTQQEDSAVYLCASSLTKGGYEQYFGPGTRLTVT.

This chain connects TRBV2 to TRBJ1-1, with D perhaps matching TRBD1 (6 bases). Germline V gives CDR1 SNHLY, CDR2 FYNNEI. V was cut by 6 bases and J by 4 bases, with 18 bases left in between. This CDR3 contains 15 residues. The CDR3 nucleotides are TGTGCCAGCAGGGGGGCTCGGTCACGCAGCACTGAAGCTTTCTTT. It yields the protein CASRGARSRSTEAFF.

This chain joins TRBV3-1 and TRBJ2-1, with D possibly being TRBD2 (5 bases). CDR3 length equals 13 residues. With 3 bases removed from V and 4 bases from J, the gap between germline ends came to 7 bases. Germline V CDR1 and CDR2: LGHDT, YNNKEL (reference sequence). The DNA of the CDR3 is TGTGCCAGCAGCCAGGAGGATTACAATGAGCAGTTCTTC. As protein: CASSQEDYNEQFF.

V is TRBV28 and J is TRBJ2-1, with TRBD1 identical over 8 bases. Germline CDR1 MDHEN, CDR2 SYDVKM. The CDR3 has 14 residues. V was clipped by 5 bases and J by 14 bases; unmatched bases: 14. DNA of the CDR3: TGTGCCAGCAGTCCGCCTGACAGGGGCGGCGCAAAGTTCTTC. Translation: CASSPPDRGGAKFF.